This T cell receptor (beta chain) was obtained from a study of technical replicates of blood from a handful of donors. TCRdb's copy holds only in-frame clones and misses some; the assay was immunoSEQ multiplex PCR. The sample consists of 70,000 to 95,000 clones, approximately 94% of them appearing once. Germline lookup yields CDR1 MRHNA and CDR2 SNTAGT. CDR3 length: 15 amino acids. The V and J ends lost 8 bases and 0 bases respectively, with 17 bases between them. Sequenced sample: T cells isolated from PBMCs. This clonotype originated in a human donor in good health. V usage is TRBV6-4 and J usage is TRBJ2-7; D unresolved. CDR3 coding DNA: TGTGCCAGCCCCCGCGGCAGATTCTACTCCTACGAGCAGTACTTC. Translation: CASPRGRFYSYEQYF.